Listed here are 18 T cell receptor beta chains from one sample, sequenced in a study of blood T cell repertoires in COVID-19. Sequencing was performed with immunoSEQ multiplex PCR; in TCRdb, only in-frame clones are kept and a portion is missing. Of 65,000 to 90,000 clones listed, approximately 76% are singletons. Sequenced: peripheral blood. These receptors all stem from a man aged 65 to 85 with active or convalescent COVID-19.

The chain employs TRBV7-9 and TRBJ1-2, with D possibly matching TRBD1 (5 bases). Germline loops: CDR1 SEHNR, CDR2 FQNEAQ (reference sequence). This CDR3 contains 14 residues. V lost 5 bases and J 4 bases, leaving 14 bases between the germline ends. The CDR3 loop reads CASSPQGLSYGYTF. Here the CDR3 DNA reads TGTGCCAGCAGCCCTCAGGGCTTAAGCTATGGCTACACCTTC.

The chain carries TRBV27 and TRBJ2-3, with D possibly being TRBD2 (7 bases). Per the germline V gene, CDR1 is MNHEY and CDR2 is SMNVEV (reference sequence). CDR3 length equals 19 residues. V was pared by 2 bases and J by 4 bases, with 25 bases between. CDR3 sequence (DNA): TGTGCCAGCAGTTTAGGGGTATTGGTTGGGGGGGCGCACGCAGATACGCAGTATTTT. It encodes CASSLGVLVGGAHADTQYF.

The V call is TRBV30, the J call TRBJ1-5; D not certain. Trimming took off 2 bases at V and 7 bases at J, with 15 bases between the two ends. The CDR3 is made up of 14 amino acids. Germline V gene data show CDR1 as GTSNPN and CDR2 as SVGIG (reference sequence). The CDR3 region has the DNA TGTGCCTGGAGTCCCCCCTATCCTAGGCAGCCCCAGCATTTT. Amino acid sequence: CAWSPPYPRQPQHF.

This chain uses TRBV18 with TRBJ2-1, with 7 bases matching TRBD2. Germline CDR1 is KGHSH and CDR2 is LQKENI. This CDR3 is built from 15 residues. Trimming took 3 bases from V and 1 from J; bases not matched to a gene: 3. CDR3 DNA sequence: TGTGCCAGCTCACCCCTAGCGGAATCCTACAATGAGCAGTTCTTC. It codes for CASSPLAESYNEQFF.

CDR3 sequence: CASRSGDRRNEQYF. CDR3 DNA: TGTGCAAGTCGCTCGGGGGACCGGCGGAACGAGCAGTACTTC. The chain carries TRBV12-2 and TRBJ2-7; the listed D gene, TRBD2, was not tested against the DNA. TRBV12-2 is a pseudogene segment. The CDR3 extends over 14 amino acids.

In DNA, the CDR3 is TGCGCCAGCAGCTATACAGGGGTGGAAACTGAAGCTTTCTTT. Its protein product is CASSYTGVETEAFF. The V and J genes are TRBV5-1 and TRBJ1-1; 7 bases match TRBD1. The J segment lost 5 bases and the V segment lost 3 bases, leaving 7 bases of the junction unmatched. The CDR3 is 14 residues long. Looked up from germline, CDR1 is SGHRS and CDR2 is YFSETQ.

V gene TRBV28 combines with J gene TRBJ1-1; D is perhaps TRBD1 (6 bases). The V end was cut by 2 bases, the J end by 1 base, with 8 bases between. The CDR3 covers 14 residues. CDR1 is MDHEN, CDR2 SYDVKM, per germline. CDR3 in amino acids: CASSLQDRNTEAFF. The CDR3 DNA sequence: TGTGCCAGCAGTTTACAGGACAGGAACACTGAAGCTTTCTTT.

V is TRBV30 and J is TRBJ2-5; D perhaps matches TRBD2 (7 bases). Trimming took off 4 bases at V and 3 bases at J, with 27 bases between the two ends. CDR3 length: 18 amino acids. The germline CDR1 and CDR2 sequences are GTSNPN and SVGIG (reference sequence). CDR3 DNA: TGTGCCTGGAAGGTCTTCTCGGTTTTAGGGGGGGATAAAGAGACCCAGTACTTC. Residues: CAWKVFSVLGGDKETQYF. The full variable domain, rest sourced from reference TRBV30 and TRBJ2-5, is SQTIHQWPATLVQPVGSPLSLECTVEGTSNPNLYWYRQAAGRGLQLLFYSVGIGQISSEVPQNLSASRPQDRQFILSSKKLLLSDSGFYLCAWKVFSVLGGDKETQYFGPGTRLLVL.

The V gene is TRBV3-1 (or the pseudogene TRBV3-2), the J gene TRBJ2-5; 8 positions agree with TRBD2. The CDR3 sequence is 15 residues long. Losses at the gene ends were 0 bases for V and 3 bases for J; bases not matched to a gene: 3. Per the germline V gene, CDR1 is LGHDT and CDR2 is YNNKEL (reference sequence). CDR3 coding DNA: TGTGCCAGCAGCCAAGATAACGGGGGGGAAGAGACCCAGTACTTC. Encoded protein: CASSQDNGGEETQYF.

This clone was observed a handful of times. The V and J genes are TRBV6-4 and TRBJ2-2; TRBD1 matches at 7 bases. This CDR3 spans 14 amino acids. V was clipped by 2 bases and J by 6 bases; unmatched bases: 3. Per the germline V gene, CDR1 is MRHNA and CDR2 is SNTAGT. CDR3 coding DNA: TGTGCCAGCAGTGACACAGACAGGGCCGGGGAGCTGTTTTTT. Residues: CASSDTDRAGELFF.

The chain combines TRBV3-1 (or the pseudogene TRBV3-2) with TRBJ2-7; TRBD1 might be the D (5 bases). V lost 5 bases and J lost 7, with 12 bases in between. The CDR3 has 12 residues. Germline CDR1 LGHDT, CDR2 YNNKEL (reference sequence). The CDR3 bases are TGTGCCAGCAGCTCCACTTCAGGGGAGCAGTACTTC. It specifies CASSSTSGEQYF.

The CDR3 reads CASSDGTVPGQYF. The CDR3 region has the DNA TGTGCCAGCAGTGACGGGACAGTCCCGGGGCAGTACTTC. The genes are TRBV6-1 and TRBJ2-7; 7 nucleotides line up with TRBD1. There are 13 residues in the CDR3. The germline gives CDR1 MNHNS, CDR2 SASEGT. The V segment lost 3 bases and the J segment 9 bases; nucleotides outside the gene matches: 8.

The chain recombines TRBV6-5 with TRBJ1-2, with D perhaps matching TRBD1 (6 bases). Trimming pared 2 bases from V and 14 bases from J, leaving 15 bases between. This CDR3 contains 12 residues. CDR1 MNHEY and CDR2 SVGAGI come from the germline V gene. Written as DNA, the CDR3 is TGTGCCAGCAGTTACGACAGCAAGGGGGAGACCTTC. Residues: CASSYDSKGETF.

V is TRBV6-5 and J is TRBJ2-1; 7 bases are shared with TRBD1. The CDR3 is 11 amino acids. Germline CDR1 MNHEY, CDR2 SVGAGI. V lost 10 bases and J lost 13; bases outside the gene matches: 10. The CDR3, as DNA: TGTGCCACCAAAACGACAGGGTCACAGTTCTTC. Translation: CATKTTGSQFF.

The rearrangement uses TRBV28 and TRBJ1-4; TRBD1 matches at 9 bases. V lost 5 bases to trimming and J lost 8 bases; unmatched junction nucleotides: 9. CDR3 length: 15 residues. In germline, CDR1 is MDHEN, CDR2 SYDVKM. As DNA, the CDR3 is TGTGCCAGCAGTACATCCGGGACAGGGAACGAAAAACTGTTTTTT. This encodes CASSTSGTGNEKLFF.

J is TRBJ2-1 and V is TRBV10-1; D remains unclear. Germline V gene data show CDR1 as WNHNN and CDR2 as SYGVQD (reference sequence). The CDR3 length is 16 residues. Trimming cost V 4 bases and J 4 bases, with 17 bases left between them. CDR3 nucleotides: TGCGCCAGCAGTGGGCCTATTGGCGGATCATACAATGAGCAGTTCTTC. Translation: CASSGPIGGSYNEQFF.

A few counts support this clone. The chain joins TRBV28 to TRBJ1-2, with D unresolved. The germline gives CDR1 MDHEN, CDR2 SYDVKM. The CDR3 runs 12 residues. Trimming left V 7 bases short and J 2 bases short, with 8 bases between. CDR3 residues: CASTGSNYGYTF. The CDR3 DNA sequence: TGTGCCAGCACGGGGTCCAACTATGGCTACACCTTC.

This chain joins TRBV18 and TRBJ2-3; 12 bases fit TRBD2. With 1 base clipped from V and 1 base from J, the junction kept 0 bases outside the gene matches. This CDR3 has 16 residues. Germline-derived CDR1 and CDR2 are KGHSH and LQKENI. The CDR3 is CASSPRLAGGTDTQYF. As DNA, the CDR3 is TGTGCCAGCTCACCACGACTAGCGGGGGGCACAGATACGCAGTATTTT. Combining the CDR3 with reference TRBV18 and TRBJ2-3 gives the whole variable domain NAGVMQNPRHLVRRRGQEARLRCSPMKGHSHVYWYRQLPEEGLKFMVYLQKENIIDESGMPKERFSAEFPKEGPSILRIQQVVRGDSAAYFCASSPRLAGGTDTQYFGPGTRLTVL.